This TCR beta chain appears in the sequencing data of a study of blood T cell dynamics during melanoma immunotherapy. Broader study findings: PBMC repertoires of eventual disease-control patients split at W3 into clonality or diversity gains. Whether repertoire-driving clones were melanoma-specific could not be determined.

In regard to this clone: Its antigen remains unidentified.

Time point given: pre-treatment baseline. Samples come from before therapy and from week 3 after the first blockade cycle. Every bulk PBMC sample received the same 350 ng of DNA. Produced via immunoSEQ multiplex PCR; TCRdb's table is partial and in-frame only. The sample yields about 9,900 clones, 80% to 90% seen once. CDR1 and CDR2 (germline): MNHNS, SASEGT. V was clipped by 6 bases and J by 4 bases, with 15 bases between them. This CDR3 is built from 14 residues. The starting material was blood, obtained from a patient treated with checkpoint blockade. The chain carries TRBV6-1 and TRBJ1-2; no clear D gene. This clonotype originated in a human donor with melanoma. As DNA, the CDR3 is TGTGCCAGCAGCGCCGCCGACTCTATCTATGGCTACACCTTC. Residues: CASSAADSIYGYTF.